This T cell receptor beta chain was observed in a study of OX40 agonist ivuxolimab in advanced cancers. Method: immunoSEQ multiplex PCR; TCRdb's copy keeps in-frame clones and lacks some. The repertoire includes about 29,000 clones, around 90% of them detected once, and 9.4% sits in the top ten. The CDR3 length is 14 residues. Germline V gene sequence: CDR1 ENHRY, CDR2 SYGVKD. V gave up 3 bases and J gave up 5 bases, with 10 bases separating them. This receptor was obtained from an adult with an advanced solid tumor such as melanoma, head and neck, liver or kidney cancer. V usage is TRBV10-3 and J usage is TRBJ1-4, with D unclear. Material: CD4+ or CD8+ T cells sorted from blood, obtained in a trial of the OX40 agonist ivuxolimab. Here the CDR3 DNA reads TGTGCCATCAGTGAAGGTGGATTAAATGAAAAACTGTTTTTT. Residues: CAISEGGLNEKLFF.